The present TCR beta chain was sequenced within a study of graft-versus-host responses after intestinal transplantation. Study-wide context: All recipients got anti-thymocyte globulin induction, then tacrolimus and steroids for approximately three years.

Study outcomes and limitations: Allografts of one patient group, those with graft-donor T cell macrochimerism, had high graft-versus-host to host-versus-graft clonal ratios. The authors found GvH clones in recipient marrow, some appearing first in ileum or blood.

The protocol was immunoSEQ multiplex PCR, while the TCRdb copy is restricted to in-frame clones and leaves out a portion. The profile shows about 86,000 clones, more than 85% of them singletons. On this clone itself: Its antigen remains unidentified.

Material: unstimulated CD8+ T cells sorted from spleen or lymph node cells, obtained before intestinal transplant. The receptor's source is a human donor who received an intestinal transplant.

DNA of the CDR3: TGCGCCAGCAGCTCCGGTGGCCAGGAACCGTCCCGATACGAGCAGTACTTC. It is translated as CASSSGGQEPSRYEQYF. The chain has TRBV5-1 and TRBJ2-7, with D hard to call. V was cut by 3 bases and J by 4 bases, with 23 bases left in between. The germline V gene encodes CDR1 SGHRS and CDR2 YFSETQ. This CDR3 has 17 residues.